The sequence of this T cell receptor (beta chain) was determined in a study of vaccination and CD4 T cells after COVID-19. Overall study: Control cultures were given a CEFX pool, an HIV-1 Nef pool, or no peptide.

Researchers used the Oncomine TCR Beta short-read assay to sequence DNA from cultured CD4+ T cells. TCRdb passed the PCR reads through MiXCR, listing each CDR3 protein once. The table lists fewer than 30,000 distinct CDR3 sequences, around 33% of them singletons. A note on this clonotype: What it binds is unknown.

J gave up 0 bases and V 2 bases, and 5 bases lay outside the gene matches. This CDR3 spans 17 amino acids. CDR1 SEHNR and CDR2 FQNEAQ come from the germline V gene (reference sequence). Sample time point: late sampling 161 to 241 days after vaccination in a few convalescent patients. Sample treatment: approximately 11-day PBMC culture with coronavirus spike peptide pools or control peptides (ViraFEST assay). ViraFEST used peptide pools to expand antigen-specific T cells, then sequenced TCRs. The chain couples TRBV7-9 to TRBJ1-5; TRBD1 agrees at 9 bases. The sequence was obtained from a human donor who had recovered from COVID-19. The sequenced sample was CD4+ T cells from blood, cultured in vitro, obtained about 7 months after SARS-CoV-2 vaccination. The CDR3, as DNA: TGTGCCAGCAGCTTAACAGGGGGCGCGGATAGCAATCAGCCCCAGCATTTT. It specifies CASSLTGGADSNQPQHF.